This T cell receptor (beta chain) was sequenced for a study of breast tumors, draining lymph nodes, adjacent tissues. Points from the study as a whole: That most tumor T cells come from lymph nodes remained unproven. Tumor and nontumor repertoires were significantly more similar in luminal-like than in basal-like breast cancer. Tumor repertoires ranked between lymph nodes and nontumor tissue in diversity, with V and J gene preferences.

TCRdb passed the multiplex PCR reads through MiXCR, listing each CDR3 protein once. Of approximately 150,000 distinct CDR3 sequences listed, 33% are singletons. There are 14 residues in the CDR3. Germline assignment: CDR1 MNHNY and CDR2 SVGAGI (reference sequence). The V gene end was trimmed by 5 bases and the J gene end by 8 bases; junction bases not matched to a gene: 9. Of note for this clonotype: The target antigen is unknown.

The lymph nodes were axillary draining lymph nodes from breast cancer patients. This chain links TRBV6-6 with TRBJ1-2; 9 bases agree with TRBD1. The source is a female donor with breast cancer. Some clones in this sample may be carry-over from other donors' samples. The sample consisted of axillary lymph node tissue. CDR3 in DNA: TGTGCCAGCAGTCAAGTGACAGGGGGTGGAGGCTACACCTTC. Its protein is CASSQVTGGGGYTF.